What follows are 9 T cell receptor beta chains derived from one specimen sequenced in a study of shared clonotypes between healthy human individuals. Generated by immunoSEQ multiplex PCR, the TCRdb table keeps only in-frame clones and is missing some. Of some 300,000 clones in the sample, 70% to 75% were seen once. The source material was memory CD4+ T cells sorted from blood. Specified subset: CD45RA-negative fraction. The receptors shown here come from a man younger than 40 in good health.

The chain employs TRBV4-2 and TRBJ2-5; 9 nucleotides match TRBD2. Germline assignment: CDR1 LGHNA and CDR2 YNFKEQ. J was trimmed by 4 bases and V by 0 bases; bases with no gene match: 6. The CDR3 consists of 16 residues. CDR3 residues: CASSQEGREGPETQYF. The CDR3 DNA reads TGTGCCAGCAGCCAAGAGGGGCGGGAGGGCCCAGAGACCCAGTACTTC.

The V call is TRBV27, the J call TRBJ2-3; the D is unclear. V was cut by 3 bases and J by 2 bases, with 9 bases left in between. Germline lookup yields CDR1 MNHEY and CDR2 SMNVEV (reference sequence). The CDR3 sequence is 14 residues long. The CDR3 DNA sequence: TGTGCCAGCAGTTTTAAAGGTTACACAGATACGCAGTATTTT. This encodes CASSFKGYTDTQYF.

Remarks on this clone: Compared with germline, one end of the junction differs, possibly owing to a read error. The V and J genes are TRBV7-7 and TRBJ2-1; 8 bases agree with TRBD2. The CDR3 is made up of 15 amino acids. Germline lookup yields CDR1 SSHAT and CDR2 FNYEAQ (reference sequence). CDR3 protein: CASSLESGRDNEQFF. CDR3 DNA: TGTGCTAGCAGCTTAGAGTCCGGGAGGGACAATGAGCAGTTCTTC.

Ten or more counts support this clone. The rearrangement joins TRBV2 to TRBJ1-4, with D perhaps TRBD1 (5 bases). Between the trimmed V and J ends, which lost 5 bases and 6 bases, there was a span of 16 bases. This CDR3 has 15 amino acids. The germline V gene has CDR1 SNHLY and CDR2 FYNNEI. CDR3 in amino acids: CASSFSKGFDEKLFF. In DNA form, the CDR3 reads TGTGCCAGCAGTTTCTCGAAGGGGTTCGATGAAAAACTGTTTTTT.

For this clone: Being one base from a much bigger clone, this may be a read error. Other DNA sequences in the same sample also yield this CDR3. The chain combines TRBV7-6 with TRBJ1-5; no definite D call. CDR3 length equals 13 residues. V was clipped by 0 bases and J by 5 bases, with 5 bases between them. Per germline, CDR1 SGHVS and CDR2 FNYEAQ. CDR3 in DNA: TGTGCCAGCAGCTTAGCGGGAGATCAGCCCCAGCATTTT. This gives the protein CASSLAGDQPQHF.

The J gene is TRBJ2-2, the V gene TRBV7-3, with D hard to call. CDR3 length: 16 residues. Germline assignment: CDR1 SGHTA and CDR2 FQGTGA. Trimming cost V 4 bases and J 3 bases, with 15 bases left between them. CDR3 coding DNA: TGTGCCAGCAGCTCTCCATCAGTACTTCACACCGGGGAGCTGTTTTTT. Translation: CASSSPSVLHTGELFF.

This clone was seen more than once but under ten times. The V call is TRBV2, the J call TRBJ2-1; D unresolved. V was cut by 7 bases and J by 4 bases, with 14 bases left in between. CDR1 and CDR2 (germline): SNHLY, FYNNEI. There are 14 residues in the CDR3. CDR3 bases: TGTGCCAGCAAGTCAGGCGCCCCGTACAATGAGCAGTTCTTC. Translating gives CASKSGAPYNEQFF.

This clone occurred once. V gene TRBV9 combines with J gene TRBJ1-2; D unresolved. Trimming shortened V by 6 bases and J by 5 bases, and 17 bases separated the two germline ends. The germline V gene has CDR1 SGDLS and CDR2 YYNGEE. This CDR3 is 14 amino acids long. The CDR3 protein is CASNPQNSPYGYTF. For the CDR3, the DNA is TGTGCCAGCAATCCCCAGAACAGTCCTTATGGCTACACCTTC.

V is TRBV27 and J is TRBJ2-3; 15 bases agree with TRBD2. Unmatched junction bases numbered 4, after V lost 8 bases and J lost 4 bases. This CDR3 comprises 15 residues. Germline V lookup: CDR1 MNHEY, CDR2 SMNVEV (reference sequence). CDR3 DNA: TGTGCCAGCGGACTAGCGGGAGGGCCTGCAGATACGCAGTATTTT. Translation gives CASGLAGGPADTQYF.